This T cell receptor (beta chain) was sequenced in a study of radiation and T cells in renal cell carcinoma. This clone turned up a few times. The CDR3 is 13 residues long. Germline V gives CDR1 KGHSH, CDR2 LQKENI. V dropped 2 bases and J dropped 2 bases, with 3 bases sitting between them. Clones were sequenced by immunoSEQ multiplex PCR, and TCRdb holds only the in-frame ones, with some missing. The sample yields 75,000 to 90,000 clones, 70% to 90% seen once. Time point denoted: blood 4 weeks post-SBRT, at nephrectomy. The treatment denotes: 15 Gy SBRT to primary tumor, nephrectomy 4 weeks later. Serial blood draws occurred at baseline and 2 and 4 weeks post-SBRT.

The rearrangement uses TRBV18 and TRBJ2-2; D is ambiguous. This specimen consisted of blood, obtained from a patient whose treatment included radiotherapy and nephrectomy. This clonotype originated in a woman aged 70-85 years with renal cell carcinoma. The CDR3 is CASSPGNTGELFF. Written as DNA, the CDR3 is TGTGCCAGCTCACCAGGCAACACCGGGGAGCTGTTTTTT.